This T cell receptor (beta chain) was sequenced during a study of cytotoxic CD8 clonotypes in ibrutinib-treated CLL. Sequenced by immunoSEQ multiplex PCR; TCRdb stores in-frame clones only, minus some. The sample consists of roughly 200,000 clones, about 72% of them appearing once. This CDR3 has 14 residues. The V end was cut by 3 bases, the J end by 2 bases, with 11 bases between. Germline V gives CDR1 MDHEN, CDR2 SYDVKM. This clone was seen only a few times. The input for sequencing was PBMCs, taken after 24 months of ibrutinib treatment. The clonotype comes from a human donor with chronic lymphocytic leukemia. V and J are TRBV28 and TRBJ2-7; D uncertain. The CDR3 DNA follows: TGTGCCAGCAGTTTCTTTCAGGTCGCCTACGAGCAGTACTTC. Its translation: CASSFFQVAYEQYF.